This T cell receptor (beta chain) was identified during a study of shared clonotypes between healthy human individuals (dated by TCRdb to between 2020 and 2021). A note on the overall study: The cohort included a few men and a couple of women between 18 and 49 years of age. To estimate repertoire size and how much clonotype sharing occurs between individuals, the study deeply sequenced the blood TCR repertoires of roughly 5 healthy adults. Leukapheresis yielded between about 0.94 and 10 billion PBMCs per donor. To increase sequencing depth and limit assay-specific biases, different laboratories used diverse techniques to prepare libraries and sequence TCR repertoires. For each donor, three plates each were used for CD4 naive and CD4 memory, two plates were used for CD8 naive, and one plate was used for CD8 memory.

Study-wide findings and limitations: Pairwise subsampling indicated that sequencing depth was expected to affect the degree of clonotype sharing among donors. Even with the large sequencing depth, rarefaction of the sorted-subset datasets indicated that sequencing was incomplete. Sampling was restricted to blood, and TCR repertoires in tissue are likely to differ from TCR repertoires in blood. Naive subsets generally had larger estimated clonotype richness than memory subsets. Across a few donors, 5% to 6% of naive CD4, 3.5% of naive CD8, under 2.5% of memory CD4, and under 0.45% of memory CD8 clonotypes were shared. Because the study included only a small number of donors, the genetic and exposure-history diversity represented was limited. Compared with non-shared clonotypes, the clonotypes found in all four sorted-subset donors had higher generation probabilities.

The donors were healthy, HIV-negative adults who had no recently reported acute infections or vaccinations. Every donor was a Caucasian adult living in Nashville, Tennessee, USA. CD4+ T cells were enriched through magnetic negative selection, after which naive cells were positively selected on CD45RA and the remaining negative fraction served as the memory subset. Blood was obtained by leukapheresis, after which PBMCs were separated by Ficoll-Histopaque density gradient centrifugation and cryopreserved in liquid nitrogen vapor phase. Analytical flow cytometry was used to check the purity and quantity of every magnetically sorted T cell population. Genomic DNA was isolated from every sorted fraction and measured by UV absorbance on a Nanodrop 2000c. Using the deep immunoSEQ assay, multiplex PCR amplified TCR CDR3 regions from genomic DNA. Extracted genomic DNA from each cell subset was spread evenly across all wells of several immunoSEQ 96-well plates, with each plate serving as a replicate. For sorted subsets, each replicate PCR was loaded with 200 to 250 ng genomic DNA, equivalent to about 33,000 T cell genomes. Purified libraries were quantified with a Qubit 3.0 fluorometer, sized on a Bioanalyzer 2100, and re-quantified with the KAPA Library Quantification kit. Each immunoSEQ 96-well plate was sequenced on its own single-read 150-cycle Illumina NextSeq 550 flow cell. Turning to the authors' computational methods: Because the immunoSEQ output included only junctional sequences and no quality scores, the filtering could not be the same as the filtering used for full-length reads. To assign V/J genes and CDR3, sequences were annotated using PyIR, a Python wrapper for IgBLAST v1.9, with IMGT germline references. Reads were filtered out if the reads had weak V/J assignments (E-value above 1e-6), no CDR3, stop codons, out-of-frame junctions, or ambiguous translated residues. V3J clonotypes were defined by identical inferred V gene, J gene, and CDR3 amino acid sequence. To compute the percentage overlap between repertoires, the number of shared unique clonotypes was divided by the size of the smaller repertoire. RTK rarefaction, the Chao1 estimator, and Recon v2.1 estimates of unobserved clonotypes were used to assess repertoire richness. OLGA was used to compute generation probabilities for all TCRbeta clonotypes that the gDNA method yielded from a few donors. TCRdb holds this immuneACCESS table with in-frame rearrangements only. Some clones are missing; in checked studies, unresolved V genes explain under half, and the rest has no known cause. From that table come the V and J calls and clone size; the DNA was used to work out D and trimming. Within this sample are 2 million to 3 million clones, with 80% to 95% of them counted one time only. The ten largest clones represent 0.36% of the sample.

This clone was observed once. Its target antigen remains unknown. No much larger clonotype is one base removed from it; base qualities were not supplied. Sample: naive CD4+ T cells from PBMCs. Reading the label with the study, this specimen's cell subset or site is: CD45RA+ positively selected. The clonotype was recovered from a man younger than 30 in good health. Some clones in this sample may be carry-over from other donors' samples.

The bases read TGTGCCAGCAGTCAAAGGGCTGGAAACACCATATATTTT. Its protein is CASSQRAGNTIYF. The chain is assembled from TRBV6-1 and TRBJ1-3; the D gene remains uncertain. The CDR3, cysteine through phenylalanine, is 13 amino acids long. Left in the record is the CDR3 DNA by itself, 39 bases read in frame from the first base. V loses 5 bases, J loses 2 bases, and the germline ends lie 7 bases apart. The germline V gene provides CDR1 MNHNS and CDR2 SASEGT.